This T cell receptor beta chain was sequenced during a study of a mutant IDH1 vaccine in newly diagnosed glioma. Whole-study context: Once 4-6 weeks had passed after radiotherapy alone, vaccination started, or it started with temozolomide cycles.

TCRdb keeps only in-frame clones here, not all; method: immunoSEQ multiplex PCR. The table lists tens of thousands of clones, about four fifths of them singletons. V was cut by 5 bases and J by 6 bases, with 16 bases left in between. CDR1 is SGHTA, CDR2 FQGNSA, per germline. CDR3 size: 15 residues. About this clone: Antigen specificity is unknown.

The sample's time point: week 47, end of study. One vaccine dose held 300 ug of mutant IDH1 20-mer peptide and came with topical imiquimod. Sequenced material: PBMCs, taken from a glioma patient whose treatment included an IDH1 peptide vaccine. The chain uses TRBV7-2 and TRBJ2-2; possible D gene TRBD1, 6 bases. This clonotype originated in a woman aged 45-65 years with glioma. This CDR3 is CASSPGTNRAGELFF. CDR3 nucleotide sequence: TGTGCCAGCAGCCCCGGGACAAATCGGGCCGGGGAGCTGTTTTTT.